These 30 T cell receptor beta chains originate from one sample sequenced in a study of cytomegalovirus exposure and HLA in healthy donors. The PCR ran on 60 Vbeta and 13 Jbeta primers. Only in-frame clones appear in the TCRdb table, and some are missing; sequencing was by immunoSEQ multiplex PCR. The data show fewer than 200,000 clones, 68% seen once. Source material: PBMCs. These receptors were collected from a man aged 50 to 60 in good health and CMV-seronegative.

The chain's CDR3 is CASSFPLAGGYNEQFF. The CDR3 DNA sequence: TGTGCCAGCAGTTTTCCGCTAGCGGGGGGGTACAATGAGCAGTTCTTC. The rearrangement joins TRBV27 to TRBJ2-1; TRBD2 matches at 12 bases. The germline V gene has CDR1 MNHEY and CDR2 SMNVEV (reference sequence). This CDR3 is 16 amino acids long. J lost 4 bases, V lost 3 bases, and 4 bases had no gene match.

This chain links TRBV5-1 with TRBJ2-5; TRBD2 aligns across 14 bases. V shed 4 bases and J 8 bases; nucleotides not matched to a gene: 4. Germline V lookup: CDR1 SGHRS, CDR2 YFSETQ. CDR3 size: 14 residues. The CDR3, as DNA: TGCGCCAGCAGCGAAGGGACTAGCGGGGGCACCCAGTACTTC. The encoded protein is CASSEGTSGGTQYF.

This chain links TRBV6-1 with TRBJ1-2, with 7 bases identical to TRBD1. V was clipped by 6 bases and J by 4 bases; unmatched bases: 8. The CDR3 sequence is 14 residues long. Germline V CDR1 and CDR2: MNHNS, SASEGT. The CDR3: CASRATGAGYGYTF. DNA for the CDR3: TGTGCCAGCAGAGCTACAGGGGCGGGCTATGGCTACACCTTC.

The sample holds one count of this clone. The V gene is TRBV5-4, the J gene TRBJ2-7, with TRBD1 matching over 7 bases. Per germline, CDR1 SGHNT and CDR2 YYREEE (reference sequence). V dropped 7 bases and J dropped 3; count of bases not matched to a gene: 10. This CDR3 contains 14 residues. CDR3 sequence (DNA): TGTGCCAGCTCCAAGACAGGGAACAACTACGAGCAGTACTTC. This gives the protein CASSKTGNNYEQYF.

V is TRBV11-2 and J is TRBJ1-1, with TRBD1 as a possible D gene (6 bases). The CDR3 runs 15 residues. Per the germline V gene, CDR1 is SGHAT and CDR2 is FQNNGV. Trimming took off 5 bases at V and 4 bases at J, with 17 bases between the two ends. The CDR3 here is CASSPSAGVSTEAFF. The CDR3 DNA follows: TGTGCCAGCAGCCCCTCGGCAGGGGTGTCCACTGAAGCTTTCTTT.

The rearrangement links TRBV7-9 to TRBJ2-7, with TRBD1 as a possible D gene (6 bases). V was clipped by 4 bases and J by 2 bases, with 12 bases between them. CDR3 length: 14 residues. Germline V gene lookup returns CDR1 SEHNR and CDR2 FQNEAQ (reference sequence). CDR3 in DNA: TGTGCCAGCAGCTCATTACAGGGTGCCTACGAGCAGTACTTC. Translation: CASSSLQGAYEQYF.

This clone was seen just once. The genes are TRBV29-1 and TRBJ2-1, with TRBD1 matching over 8 bases. Germline lookup yields CDR1 SQVTM and CDR2 ANQGSEA. After removal of 5 bases from V and 4 bases from J, the junction contained 10 bases not matched to a gene. The CDR3 contains 15 residues. The DNA for the CDR3 is TGCAGCGTTTTCTCAGGACAGGGTCCTTACAATGAGCAGTTCTTC. It is translated as CSVFSGQGPYNEQFF.

This clone was detected only a few times. The gene calls are TRBV7-2 and TRBJ1-4, with 7 bases lining up with TRBD1. V was pared by 5 bases and J by 8 bases, with 11 bases of the junction left unmatched. The CDR3 extends over 15 amino acids. Germline CDR1 and CDR2: SGHTA and FQGNSA. CDR3 sequence: CASSTYRGGDEKLFF. In nucleotides, the CDR3 is TGTGCCAGCAGCACGTACAGGGGCGGCGACGAAAAACTGTTTTTT.

This chain joins TRBV9 and TRBJ1-1, with 9 bases that match TRBD1. Germline lookup yields CDR1 SGDLS and CDR2 YYNGEE. The CDR3 totals 14 residues. J gave up 2 bases and V 6 bases, and 5 bases lay outside the gene matches. The CDR3 nucleotides read TGTGCCAGCAACTCACAGGGGGCCAACACTGAAGCTTTCTTT. It encodes CASNSQGANTEAFF.

The chain has TRBV5-6 and TRBJ1-1; no firm D call. CDR1 and CDR2 from the germline V gene are SGHDT and YYEEEE. The CDR3 length is 13 residues. Between the trimmed V and J ends, which lost 0 bases and 2 bases, there was a span of 5 bases. This CDR3 reads CASSLDLNTEAFF. The CDR3 DNA reads TGTGCCAGCAGCTTGGACTTAAACACTGAAGCTTTCTTT.

This clone appeared a single time. The chain combines TRBV6-5 with TRBJ1-3; D gene ambiguous. The V gene lost 2 bases and the J gene lost 0 bases, with 8 bases spanning the gap. Germline-derived CDR1 and CDR2 are MNHEY and SVGAGI. This CDR3 has 15 residues. The CDR3 protein is CASSYGRSSGNTIYF. The CDR3 bases are TGTGCCAGCAGTTACGGCAGGTCCTCTGGAAACACCATATATTTT.

This clone occurred a few times. The gene calls are TRBV2 and TRBJ2-7; TRBD1 matches 8 bases. The CDR3 runs to 14 residues. Trimming cost V 5 bases and J 3 bases; bases outside gene matches: 6. CDR1 and CDR2 from the germline V gene are SNHLY and FYNNEI. As DNA, the CDR3 is TGTGCCAGCAGTAAACAACAGGGGGTCTACGAGCAGTACTTC. This sequence encodes CASSKQQGVYEQYF.

The rearrangement joins TRBV6-1 to TRBJ2-7, with no clear D. The germline CDR1 and CDR2 sequences are MNHNS and SASEGT. V dropped 3 bases and J dropped 0 bases, with 9 bases sitting between them. This CDR3 is 14 amino acids long. The CDR3 nucleotides read TGTGCCAGCAGTGACACCCTGAGCTCCTACGAGCAGTACTTC. It yields the protein CASSDTLSSYEQYF.

This chain connects TRBV19 to TRBJ2-7, with 7 bases aligning to TRBD2. Germline V gene data show CDR1 as LNHDA and CDR2 as SQIVND (reference sequence). The CDR3 runs to 15 residues. Trimming cost V 3 bases and J 2 bases; bases outside gene matches: 7. The CDR3 DNA reads as TGTGCCAGTAGTATGGGGCTAGCGGTCCCCTACGAGCAGTACTTC. This sequence encodes CASSMGLAVPYEQYF.

The J gene is TRBJ2-3, the V gene TRBV7-6; 13 nucleotides align to TRBD2. V dropped 6 bases and J dropped 2; count of bases not matched to a gene: 8. The CDR3 contains 17 residues. From germline, CDR1 is SGHVS and CDR2 FNYEAQ. Written as DNA, the CDR3 is TGTGCCAGCAGTCCAAGGACTAGCGGGGGCCCCACAGATACGCAGTATTTT. As protein: CASSPRTSGGPTDTQYF. Combining the CDR3 with reference TRBV7-6 and TRBJ2-3 gives the whole variable domain GAGVSQSPRYKVTKRGQDVALRCDPISGHVSLYWYRQALGQGPEFLTYFNYEAQQDKSGLPNDRFSAERPEGSISTLTIQRTEQRDSAMYRCASSPRTSGGPTDTQYFGPGTRLTVL.

V and J are TRBV5-1 and TRBJ2-3; weak D call: TRBD1 (5 bases). Germline-derived CDR1 and CDR2 are SGHRS and YFSETQ. The CDR3 runs to 15 residues. Trimming took 1 base from V and 3 from J, leaving 12 bases between them. The CDR3 bases are TGCGCCAGCAGCTTGCCAATCCCAGGGACAGATACGCAGTATTTT. It is translated as CASSLPIPGTDTQYF. Together with reference TRBV5-1 and TRBJ2-3, the CDR3 gives the full variable domain: KAGVTQTPRYLIKTRGQQVTLSCSPISGHRSVSWYQQTPGQGLQFLFEYFSETQRNKGNFPGRFSGRQFSNSRSEMNVSTLELGDSALYLCASSLPIPGTDTQYFGPGTRLTVL.

This clone has only one observation. The rearrangement uses TRBV25-1 and TRBJ1-5; D is possibly TRBD1 (6 bases). The CDR3 contains 13 residues. CDR1 is MGHDK, CDR2 SYGVNS, per germline. V lost 6 bases, J lost 7 bases, and 13 bases lay in between. CDR3 protein: CASSRGAGQPQHF. The CDR3 DNA sequence: TGTGCCAGCAGCCGGGGGGCGGGGCAGCCCCAGCATTTT.

The CDR3 spells CASSQDRGAAYGYTF. The CDR3, as DNA: TGCGCCAGCAGCCAAGACCGGGGGGCGGCCTATGGCTACACCTTC. The chain carries TRBV4-3 and TRBJ1-2; possible D gene TRBD1, 6 bases. This CDR3 is 15 amino acids long. The ends were cut back, 0 bases at V and 4 bases at J, with 12 bases in the middle. Germline CDR1 is LGHNA and CDR2 is YSLEER.

This clone was seen more than once but under ten times. V usage is TRBV6-5 and J usage is TRBJ1-2; perhaps TRBD1 as D (5 bases). V was cut by 7 bases and J by 7 bases, with 16 bases left in between. In germline, CDR1 is MNHEY, CDR2 SVGAGI. The CDR3 consists of 13 residues. The CDR3 here is CASTWGGVGGYTF. CDR3 sequence (DNA): TGTGCCAGCACCTGGGGGGGGGTGGGTGGCTACACCTTC.

The chain links TRBV6-5 to TRBJ2-3, with D maybe TRBD2 (5 bases). V shed 2 bases and J shed 0 bases, with 12 bases lying between them. This CDR3 contains 16 residues. From germline, CDR1 is MNHEY and CDR2 SVGAGI. The CDR3 loop is CASSYLGELSTDTQYF. CDR3 coding DNA: TGTGCCAGCAGTTACCTCGGGGAGTTGAGCACAGATACGCAGTATTTT.

The chain joins TRBV19 to TRBJ1-6; 7 nucleotides agree with TRBD1. This CDR3 is built from 15 residues. V was clipped by 0 bases and J by 7 bases; unmatched bases: 3. Germline V gives CDR1 LNHDA, CDR2 SQIVND (reference sequence). The CDR3 DNA reads TGTGCCAGTAGTATAGATGGGACAGTAAATTCACCCCTCCACTTT. This sequence encodes CASSIDGTVNSPLHF.

This chain links TRBV7-2 with TRBJ1-1; D may be TRBD1 (5 bases). CDR1 and CDR2 (germline): SGHTA, FQGNSA. The V gene lost 4 bases and the J gene lost 0 bases, with 15 bases spanning the gap. This CDR3 contains 16 residues. CDR3 amino acids: CASSSRAQGMNTEAFF. The CDR3, as DNA: TGTGCCAGCAGCTCGCGAGCCCAGGGCATGAACACTGAAGCTTTCTTT.

The V call is TRBV6-5, the J call TRBJ2-5; D perhaps matches TRBD1 (6 bases). The CDR3 runs 14 residues. The V gene lost 6 bases and the J gene lost 6 bases, with 17 bases spanning the gap. Germline-derived CDR1 and CDR2 are MNHEY and SVGAGI. The CDR3 coding sequence is TGTGCCAGCAGAAACAGGGATCTTAGACAGACCCAGTACTTC. Its translation is CASRNRDLRQTQYF.

For the CDR3, the DNA is TGTGCCAGCAGCTCCGGGACAGCCATCAATCAGCCCCAGCATTTT. Protein product: CASSSGTAINQPQHF. The V gene is TRBV11-1, the J gene TRBJ1-5; TRBD1 matches 7 bases. With V trimmed by 4 bases and J by 3 bases, 6 bases remained unmatched. This CDR3 is 15 amino acids long. Per the germline V gene, CDR1 is SGHAT and CDR2 is FQDESV (reference sequence).

This clone turned up a few times. The chain combines TRBV7-9 with TRBJ2-5; possible D gene TRBD2, 7 bases. The V and J ends lost 2 bases and 9 bases respectively, with 16 bases between them. Germline V gene lookup returns CDR1 SEHNR and CDR2 FQNEAQ (reference sequence). The CDR3 is made up of 14 amino acids. In nucleotides, the CDR3 is TGTGCCAGCAGCTTACGACCAGAGGGGGGGCCCCAGTACTTC. It is translated as CASSLRPEGGPQYF.

The chain is built from TRBV7-2 and TRBJ1-2; maybe TRBD1 (5 bases). CDR1 is SGHTA, CDR2 FQGNSA, per germline. This CDR3 region has 13 residues. Trimming left V 1 base short and J 9 bases short, with 12 bases between. In nucleotides, the CDR3 is TGTGCCAGCAGCTTAGACCAGGGATTACGCTACACCTTC. This codes for CASSLDQGLRYTF.

The rearrangement joins TRBV27 to TRBJ2-5, with D possibly matching TRBD1 (6 bases). Per germline, CDR1 MNHEY and CDR2 SMNVEV (reference sequence). V was cut by 5 bases and J by 2 bases, with 18 bases left in between. The CDR3 loop spans 16 amino acids. CDR3: CASSRTRDITQETQYF. In nucleotides, the CDR3 is TGTGCCAGCAGTCGAACCCGGGACATAACACAAGAGACCCAGTACTTC.

This chain links TRBV28 with TRBJ2-7; a possible D gene is TRBD2 (5 bases). CDR3 length equals 12 residues. The V end was cut by 5 bases, the J end by 7 bases, with 12 bases between. In germline, CDR1 is MDHEN, CDR2 SYDVKM. CDR3 residues: CASSLRAVEQYF. In DNA form, the CDR3 reads TGTGCCAGCAGTCTCCGAGCGGTTGAGCAGTACTTC.

V gene TRBV28 combines with J gene TRBJ2-2; tentative D call: TRBD1 (5 bases). The CDR3 consists of 11 residues. Trimming removed 8 bases from V and 6 bases from J, with 7 bases in between. Germline V gives CDR1 MDHEN, CDR2 SYDVKM. The CDR3 sequence is CASQGSGELFF. In nucleotides, the CDR3 is TGTGCCAGCCAGGGATCCGGGGAGCTGTTTTTT.

This clone was recorded a few times. V is TRBV5-6 and J is TRBJ2-5; D possibly corresponds to TRBD1 (6 bases). The end of the DNA aligns better with TRBJ2-7, so the J call may be wrong. CDR1 is SGHDT, CDR2 YYEEEE, per germline. This CDR3 has 15 residues. CDR3 DNA sequence: TGTGCCAGCAGCTTTTACAGGGTCCCTTCGACCGAGCAGTACTTC. Protein sequence: CASSFYRVPSTEQYF.